Here is one TCR beta chain with its context. Its cognate antigen is unknown. The CDR3 loop spans 14 amino acids. Trimming removed 3 bases at V and 8 bases at J, with 14 bases between. Germline V gene lookup returns CDR1 LNHNV and CDR2 YYDKDF (reference sequence). This sample was taken from a study of T cell responses to AZD1222 COVID-19 vaccine. Study-level findings and limits: Only six people who got AZD1222 tested seropositive at baseline.

The data were produced by immunoSEQ multiplex PCR, yet TCRdb's version contains in-frame clones alone and is incomplete. The sample lists around 180,000 clones, 90% occurring once. The chain combines TRBV15 with TRBJ2-1, with D perhaps TRBD1 (6 bases). The receptor was isolated from an adult in good health. Sequenced material: peripheral blood, taken on day 0 of AZD1222 vaccination. The CDR3 loop is CATSSGYRVDEQFF. CDR3 nucleotide sequence: TGTGCCACCAGCAGCGGTTACAGGGTGGATGAGCAGTTCTTC. The full variable domain, completed using reference TRBV15 and TRBJ2-1, is DAMVIQNPRYQVTQFGKPVTLSCSQTLNHNVMYWYQQKSSQAPKLLFHYYDKDFNNEADTPDNFQSRRPNTSFCFLDIRSPGLGDTAMYLCATSSGYRVDEQFFGPGTRLTVL.